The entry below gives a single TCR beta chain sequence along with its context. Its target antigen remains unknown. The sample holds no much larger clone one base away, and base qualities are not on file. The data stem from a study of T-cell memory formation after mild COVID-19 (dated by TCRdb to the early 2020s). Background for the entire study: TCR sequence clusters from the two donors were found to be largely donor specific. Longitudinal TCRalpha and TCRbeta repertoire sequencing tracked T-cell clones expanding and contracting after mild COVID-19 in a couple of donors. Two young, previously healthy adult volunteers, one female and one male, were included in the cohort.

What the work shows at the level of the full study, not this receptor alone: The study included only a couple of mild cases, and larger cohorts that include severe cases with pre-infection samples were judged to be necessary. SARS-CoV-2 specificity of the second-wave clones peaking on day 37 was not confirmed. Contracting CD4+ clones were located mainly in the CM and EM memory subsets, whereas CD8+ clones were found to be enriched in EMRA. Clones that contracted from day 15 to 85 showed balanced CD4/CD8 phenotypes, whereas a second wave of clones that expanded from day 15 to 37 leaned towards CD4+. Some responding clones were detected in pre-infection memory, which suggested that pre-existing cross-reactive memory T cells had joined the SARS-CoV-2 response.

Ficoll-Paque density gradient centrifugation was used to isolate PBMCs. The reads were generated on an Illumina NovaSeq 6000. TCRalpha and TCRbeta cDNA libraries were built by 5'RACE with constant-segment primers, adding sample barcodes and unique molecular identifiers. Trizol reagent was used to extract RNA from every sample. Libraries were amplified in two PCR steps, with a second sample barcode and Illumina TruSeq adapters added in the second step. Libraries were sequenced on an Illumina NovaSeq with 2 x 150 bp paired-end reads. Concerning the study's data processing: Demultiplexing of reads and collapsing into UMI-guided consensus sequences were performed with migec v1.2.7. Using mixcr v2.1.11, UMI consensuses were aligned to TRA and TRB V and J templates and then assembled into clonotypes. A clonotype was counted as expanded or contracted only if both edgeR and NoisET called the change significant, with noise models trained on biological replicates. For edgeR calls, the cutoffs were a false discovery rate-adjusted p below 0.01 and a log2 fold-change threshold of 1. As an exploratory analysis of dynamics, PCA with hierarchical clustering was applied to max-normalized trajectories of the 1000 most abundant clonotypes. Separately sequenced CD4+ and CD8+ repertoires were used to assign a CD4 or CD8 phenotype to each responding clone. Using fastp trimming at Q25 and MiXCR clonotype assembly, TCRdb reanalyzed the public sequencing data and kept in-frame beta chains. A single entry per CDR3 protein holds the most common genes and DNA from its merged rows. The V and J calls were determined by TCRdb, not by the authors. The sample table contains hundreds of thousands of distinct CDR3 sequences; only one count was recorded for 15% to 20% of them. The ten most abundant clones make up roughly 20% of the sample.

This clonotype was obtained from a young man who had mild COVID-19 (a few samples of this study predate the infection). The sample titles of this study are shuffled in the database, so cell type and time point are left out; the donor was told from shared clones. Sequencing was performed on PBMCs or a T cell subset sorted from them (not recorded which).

The CDR3 is CASSSAGRVAEAFF. The sequence in DNA is TGTGCCAGCAGCTCGGCGGGCAGGGTGGCTGAAGCTTTCTTT. The chain is assembled from TRBV7-9 and TRBJ1-1; the D region possibly corresponds to TRBD1 (5 bases align). Including cysteine and phenylalanine, the CDR3 has 14 amino acids. CDR3 DNA only is kept here, 42 bases in frame from base 1. Trimming removed 4 bases from V and 6 bases from J, leaving 15 bases between the germline ends. For CDR1 and CDR2, the germline V gene (reference sequence) lists SEHNR and FQNEAQ.